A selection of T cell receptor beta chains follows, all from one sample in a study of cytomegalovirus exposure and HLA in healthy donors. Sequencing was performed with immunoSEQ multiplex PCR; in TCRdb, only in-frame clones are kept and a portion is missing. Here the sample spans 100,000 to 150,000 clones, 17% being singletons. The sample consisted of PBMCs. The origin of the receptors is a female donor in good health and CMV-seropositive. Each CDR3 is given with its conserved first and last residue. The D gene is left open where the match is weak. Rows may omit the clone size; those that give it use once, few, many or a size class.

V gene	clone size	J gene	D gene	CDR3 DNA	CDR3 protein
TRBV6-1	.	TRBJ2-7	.	TGTGCCAGCATGCCGAATTTTAGCTCCTACGAGCAGTACTTC	CASMPNFSSYEQYF
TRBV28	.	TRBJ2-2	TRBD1	TGTGCCAGCAGTTTTTGGTCGGGACAGATCACCGGGGAGCTGTTTTTT	CASSFWSGQITGELFF
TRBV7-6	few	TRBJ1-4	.	TGTGCCAGCAGCTTTATCCAGGGTAGAAATGAAAAACTGTTTTTT	CASSFIQGRNEKLFF
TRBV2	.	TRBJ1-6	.	TGTGCCAGCCGGCAGGGTGTAGACTCACCCCTCCACTTT	CASRQGVDSPLHF
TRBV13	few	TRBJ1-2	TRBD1	TGTGCCAGCAGCTCCCGGGACAGGGAGGCCGGCTACACCTTC	CASSSRDREAGYTF
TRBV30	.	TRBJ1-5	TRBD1	TGTGCCCTGGAGGTCGGGCAGGGGGGACAGCCCCAGCATTTT	CALEVGQGGQPQHF
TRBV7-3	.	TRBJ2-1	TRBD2	TGTGCCAGCAGCTTAAGGGGTTTGAGCGGGGAACGGTTGAATGAGCAGTTCTTC	CASSLRGLSGERLNEQFF
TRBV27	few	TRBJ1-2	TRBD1	TGTGCCAGCAGTCCCCTTCCGGACAGGAACTATGGCTACACCTTC	CASSPLPDRNYGYTF
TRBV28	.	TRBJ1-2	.	TGTGCCAGCAGTTTCTCTTGGACTGCCTATGGCTACACCTTC	CASSFSWTAYGYTF
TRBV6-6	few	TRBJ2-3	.	TGTGCCAGCAGTTACGTTGAAATAGGCGGTGATACGCAGTATTTT	CASSYVEIGGDTQYF
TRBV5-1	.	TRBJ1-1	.	TGCGCCAGCACAGAGGATATGGGCACTGAAGCTTTCTTT	CASTEDMGTEAFF
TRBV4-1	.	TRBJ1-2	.	TGCGCCAGCAGCCAACGCCGTGAGCTTTCTAACTATGGCTACACCTTC	CASSQRRELSNYGYTF
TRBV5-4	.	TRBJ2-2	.	TGTGCCATCTCTTCAGGGGGGTTGCTGTTTTTT	CAISSGGLLFF
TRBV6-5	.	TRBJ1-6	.	TGTGCCAGCAGTTACAGGGGATCACCCCTCCACTTT	CASSYRGSPLHF
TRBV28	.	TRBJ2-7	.	TGTGCCAGCAGTTTCCCCCTGGGGCCCAGCTCCTACGAGCAGTACTTC	CASSFPLGPSSYEQYF
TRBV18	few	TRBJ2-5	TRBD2	TGTGCCAGCTCACCATTGCAGTTGCGGCGGGGAGGGGAGACCCAGTACTTC	CASSPLQLRRGGETQYF
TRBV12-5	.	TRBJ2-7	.	TGTGCTAGTGGTCAAAGCCCTTCCTACGAGCAGTACTTC	CASGQSPSYEQYF
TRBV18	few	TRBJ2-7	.	TGTGCCAGCTCACCAGACATCAGGACCTACGAGCAGTACTTC	CASSPDIRTYEQYF